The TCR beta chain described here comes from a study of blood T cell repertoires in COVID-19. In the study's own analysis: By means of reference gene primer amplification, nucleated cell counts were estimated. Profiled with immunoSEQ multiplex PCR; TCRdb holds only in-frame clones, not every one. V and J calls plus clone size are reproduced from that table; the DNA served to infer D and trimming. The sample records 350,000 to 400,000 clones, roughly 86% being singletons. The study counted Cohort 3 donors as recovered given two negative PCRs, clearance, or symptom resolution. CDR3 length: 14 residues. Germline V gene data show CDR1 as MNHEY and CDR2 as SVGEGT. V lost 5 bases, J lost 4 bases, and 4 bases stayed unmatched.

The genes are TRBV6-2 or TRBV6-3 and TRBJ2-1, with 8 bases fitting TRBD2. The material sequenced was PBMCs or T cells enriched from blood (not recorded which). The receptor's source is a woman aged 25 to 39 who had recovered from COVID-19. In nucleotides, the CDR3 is TGTGCCAGCAGTGATAGCGGGGAGTACAATGAGCAGTTCTTC. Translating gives CASSDSGEYNEQFF.